These 20 T cell receptor beta chains were all obtained from the same sample, sequenced in a study of T cell changes during pregnancy in multiple sclerosis. The method was immunoSEQ multiplex PCR; TCRdb's version includes in-frame clones alone and lacks a portion of them. The sample lists 57,000 or so clones, approximately 90% occurring once. This specimen consisted of peripheral blood, obtained after pregnancy. The receptor set was obtained from a female donor in good health, enrolled as a control in a pregnancy study.

The rearrangement joins TRBV9 to TRBJ2-7, with unresolved D. The length of the CDR3 is 15 residues. The V end lost 0 bases, the J end lost 0 bases, and 10 bases lay between the germline ends. Germline CDR1 SGDLS, CDR2 YYNGEE. In DNA, the CDR3 is TGTGCCAGCAGCGTAGATCTGAGGAGCTCCTACGAGCAGTACTTC. Translated, it gives CASSVDLRSSYEQYF.

This rearrangement joins TRBV6-1 to TRBJ2-7; 7 bases agree with TRBD1. Germline values: CDR1 MNHNS, CDR2 SASEGT. V was clipped by 2 bases and J by 0 bases; unmatched bases: 1. The CDR3 runs to 14 residues. This CDR3 reads CASSENRGSYEQYF. The CDR3, as DNA: TGTGCCAGCAGTGAAAACAGGGGCTCCTACGAGCAGTACTTC.

The V gene is TRBV2, the J gene TRBJ2-5; the match to TRBD1 covers 7 bases. Germline trimming cut 5 bases from V and 2 bases from J; bases unmatched to any gene: 8. CDR1 and CDR2 from the germline V gene are SNHLY and FYNNEI. The CDR3 is made up of 15 amino acids. The CDR3 DNA reads as TGTGCCAGCAGTCTATGGGGACAGCAACAAGAGACCCAGTACTTC. This encodes CASSLWGQQQETQYF.

V and J are TRBV5-6 and TRBJ1-2, with D tentatively TRBD1 (6 bases). V lost 0 bases and J lost 0, with 15 bases in between. Germline CDR1 SGHDT, CDR2 YYEEEE. This CDR3 region has 17 residues. The CDR3 sequence: CASSLVNTGPSNYGYTF. In nucleotides, the CDR3 is TGTGCCAGCAGCTTGGTAAATACAGGGCCTTCTAACTATGGCTACACCTTC.

V gene TRBV27 combines with J gene TRBJ1-6; TRBD1 is a possible D gene (6 bases). CDR3 length: 17 amino acids. V was trimmed by 5 bases and J by 6 bases, leaving 20 bases between them. Germline V lookup: CDR1 MNHEY, CDR2 SMNVEV (reference sequence). The CDR3 bases are TGTGCCAGCAGTCCAGGTGCAGGGGAATTAATTAATTCACCCCTCCACTTT. It yields the protein CASSPGAGELINSPLHF.

This chain links TRBV7-9 with TRBJ2-1, with 7 nucleotides matching TRBD2. CDR1 and CDR2 from the germline V gene are SEHNR and FQNEAQ (reference sequence). This CDR3 has 14 amino acids. V shed 2 bases and J 5 bases; nucleotides not matched to a gene: 3. The DNA of the CDR3 is TGTGCCAGCAGCTTAATCCTAGCGGACAATGAGCAGTTCTTC. The encoded protein is CASSLILADNEQFF.

The rearrangement uses TRBV6-5 and TRBJ1-2; tentatively, D is TRBD1 (6 bases). CDR3 length: 14 amino acids. Trimming removed 7 bases from V and 4 bases from J, with 16 bases in between. Looked up from germline, CDR1 is MNHEY and CDR2 is SVGAGI. In DNA, the CDR3 is TGTGCCAGCACCGAAAACAGGGTACCCTATGGCTACACCTTC. This gives the protein CASTENRVPYGYTF.

The chain is built from TRBV6-5 and TRBJ1-1, with D tentatively TRBD1 (6 bases). V was clipped by 6 bases and J by 2 bases, with 13 bases between them. The CDR3 runs 14 residues. Germline CDR1 and CDR2: MNHEY and SVGAGI. In DNA form, the CDR3 reads TGTGCCAGCAGAGGACAGACCCTAAACACTGAAGCTTTCTTT. Amino acid sequence: CASRGQTLNTEAFF.

The V gene is TRBV28, the J gene TRBJ1-2; possibly TRBD1 for D (6 bases). Germline V gives CDR1 MDHEN, CDR2 SYDVKM. V was cut by 3 bases and J by 6 bases, with 17 bases left in between. This CDR3 comprises 15 residues. DNA for the CDR3: TGTGCCAGCAGTTTGGGAACAGGGAGATACCATGGCTACACCTTC. Encoded protein: CASSLGTGRYHGYTF.

The chain employs TRBV7-8 and TRBJ2-1; 9 positions match TRBD2. This CDR3 contains 15 residues. V trimming: 3 bases; J trimming: 2 bases; junction bases outside the gene matches: 2. Germline CDR1 reads SGHVS; CDR2 reads FQNEAQ. The CDR3: CASSLGLATYNEQFF. The CDR3 DNA is TGTGCCAGCAGCTTGGGACTAGCCACCTACAATGAGCAGTTCTTC.

This chain joins TRBV27 and TRBJ2-3; 9 bases are shared with TRBD1. The V and J ends lost 4 bases and 5 bases, in that order; junction bases with no gene match: 1. Germline loops: CDR1 MNHEY, CDR2 SMNVEV (reference sequence). CDR3 length equals 13 residues. The CDR3 sequence: CASSWDREDTQYF. The CDR3 DNA reads TGTGCCAGCAGTTGGGACAGGGAAGATACGCAGTATTTT.

V and J are TRBV28 and TRBJ1-2; weak D call: TRBD1 (5 bases). The CDR3 spans 17 residues. Germline V gene sequence: CDR1 MDHEN, CDR2 SYDVKM. V was shortened by 5 bases and J by 6 bases, with 25 bases between the two germline ends. The CDR3 loop reads CASSRQTWGGVQDGYTF. CDR3 nucleotides: TGTGCCAGCAGTCGGCAAACATGGGGGGGAGTCCAGGATGGCTACACCTTC.

This chain links TRBV7-3 with TRBJ2-1; 7 bases match TRBD2. The ends lost 3 bases at V and 8 bases at J; junction bases unmatched: 10. CDR1 is SGHTA and CDR2 is FQGTGA in the germline V gene. CDR3 length equals 15 residues. Here the CDR3 DNA reads TGTGCCAGCAGCTTTCGAGGAGGCGCGGGAGATGAGCAGTTCTTC. It yields the protein CASSFRGGAGDEQFF.

This chain links TRBV11-2 with TRBJ2-5; D not certain. Germline V gene lookup returns CDR1 SGHAT and CDR2 FQNNGV. Trimming stripped 5 bases from V and 5 bases from J, with 18 bases between. The CDR3 spans 15 residues. Here the CDR3 reads CASSQTGRARETQYF. In DNA form, the CDR3 reads TGTGCCAGCAGCCAGACCGGAAGAGCGCGGGAGACCCAGTACTTC.

V usage is TRBV2 and J usage is TRBJ2-3, with TRBD2 identical over 14 bases. CDR1 SNHLY and CDR2 FYNNEI come from the germline V gene. CDR3 length: 17 residues. The V gene end was trimmed by 6 bases and the J gene end by 4 bases; junction bases not matched to a gene: 9. The CDR3 loop reads CASSPGTSGRRSDTQYF. The CDR3 bases are TGTGCCAGCAGCCCTGGGACTAGCGGGAGACGCTCAGATACGCAGTATTTT.

The rearrangement uses TRBV19 and TRBJ2-1, with 9 positions matching TRBD2. The CDR3 runs to 15 residues. Germline V gene data show CDR1 as LNHDA and CDR2 as SQIVND (reference sequence). V shed 1 base and J 4 bases; nucleotides not matched to a gene: 2. This chain's CDR3 is CASSIGLAVYNEQFF. The CDR3 nucleotides read TGTGCCAGTAGTATAGGACTAGCGGTTTACAATGAGCAGTTCTTC.

V usage is TRBV6-5 and J usage is TRBJ1-2; 8 bases are shared with TRBD1. The V and J ends lost 6 bases and 6 bases, in that order; junction bases with no gene match: 12. The length of the CDR3 is 15 residues. Germline values: CDR1 MNHEY, CDR2 SVGAGI. CDR3 in DNA: TGTGCCAGCAGGCCTCTTGACAGGGGAACGAATGGCTACACCTTC. This gives the protein CASRPLDRGTNGYTF.

The chain links TRBV5-4 to TRBJ1-2; 8 bases line up with TRBD1. Trimming cost V 4 bases and J 2 bases; bases outside gene matches: 4. Germline CDR1 reads SGHNT; CDR2 reads YYREEE (reference sequence). The CDR3 covers 14 residues. The CDR3 DNA reads TGTGCCAGCAGCACAGGGGGACTGAACTATGGCTACACCTTC. This encodes CASSTGGLNYGYTF. The variable domain in full, completed from reference TRBV5-4 and TRBJ1-2, reads ETGVTQSPTHLIKTRGQQVTLRCSSQSGHNTVSWYQQALGQGPQFIFQYYREEENGRGNFPPRFSGLQFPNYSSELNVNALELDDSALYLCASSTGGLNYGYTFGSGTRLTVV.

Here the CDR3 reads CASSFRTPGAPRLHF. The CDR3 coding sequence is TGTGCCAGCAGTTTTCGGACTCCGGGCGCCCCCCGCCTCCACTTT. This chain joins TRBV27 and TRBJ1-6; D remains ambiguous. Trimming removed 3 bases at V and 15 bases at J, with 21 bases between. There are 15 residues in the CDR3. Germline V gives CDR1 MNHEY, CDR2 SMNVEV (reference sequence).

This clone has only one observation. The chain joins TRBV7-2 to TRBJ1-5; D is possibly TRBD1 (6 bases). The V gene lost 4 bases and the J gene lost 10 bases, with 17 bases spanning the gap. The CDR3 runs to 14 residues. Per the germline V gene, CDR1 is SGHTA and CDR2 is FQGNSA. The CDR3: CASSSGQGLLPQHF. The DNA of the CDR3 is TGTGCCAGCAGCTCGGGGCAGGGGCTTCTCCCCCAGCATTTT.